The source of this T cell receptor beta chain is a study of chemoradiotherapy in HPV16-positive cancers. Findings and limits, study-wide: Candidate HPV-specific clones and E7-related TCR motifs grew in tumor during treatment.

There are 15 residues in the CDR3. After removal of 4 bases from V and 2 bases from J, the junction contained 2 bases not matched to a gene. Germline V gives CDR1 SGHTA, CDR2 FQGTGA. The assay was immunoSEQ multiplex PCR, and TCRdb's table has in-frame clones only and misses some. The sample consists of roughly 2,400 clones, 89% of them appearing once. A single count supports this clone. Its antigen is unidentified. This clonotype was obtained from a human donor with HPV-associated anogenital cancer. The chain couples TRBV7-3 to TRBJ2-3, with 11 positions matching TRBD2. Sequencing was performed on tumor tissue, taken from a patient who underwent chemoradiotherapy. CDR3 sequence (DNA): TGTGCCAGCAGCTCGGGACTAGCGGACACAGATACGCAGTATTTT. Translation: CASSSGLADTDTQYF.